What follows are 17 T cell receptor beta chains derived from one specimen sequenced in a study of blood T cell repertoires in COVID-19 (dated by TCRdb to the early 2020s). Library generation was performed with the immunoSEQ multiplex PCR assay. TCRdb took this table from immuneACCESS and kept in-frame rearrangements with V and J called. Such tables lack part of the clones; where checked against another copy, unresolved V genes explain under half of the gap, and the rest is unexplained. The sample includes fewer than 120,000 clones, with about 80% observed a single time. Together, the top ten hold 16% of the sample. The sequencing input was peripheral blood. All receptors derive from a woman of 80 years or more with active or convalescent COVID-19.

The chain uses TRBV7-2 and TRBJ2-5, with a possible D match to TRBD2 (6 bases). V lost 3 bases and J lost 2, with 16 bases in between. The CDR3 has 16 residues. The germline V gene encodes CDR1 SGHTA and CDR2 FQGNSA. The CDR3 protein is CASSFVGGRWQETQYF. The CDR3 DNA is TGTGCCAGCAGCTTCGTCGGGGGTAGGTGGCAAGAGACCCAGTACTTC.

The chain links TRBV29-1 to TRBJ2-1; D call uncertain. Between the trimmed V and J ends, which lost 3 bases and 10 bases, there was a span of 13 bases. The CDR3 consists of 12 residues. The germline V gene encodes CDR1 SQVTM and CDR2 ANQGSEA. CDR3 in DNA: TGCAGCGTTGAGGTTGGGTGGCGGGAGCAGTTCTTC. It specifies CSVEVGWREQFF.

This chain connects TRBV9 to TRBJ2-6; D ambiguous. The germline V gene encodes CDR1 SGDLS and CDR2 YYNGEE. Trimming left V 0 bases short and J 0 bases short, with 4 bases between. CDR3 length: 15 amino acids. The CDR3 region has the DNA TGTGCCAGCAGCGTAGGGAGCTCTGGGGCCAACGTCCTGACTTTC. It translates to CASSVGSSGANVLTF.

This sequence joins TRBV4-3 and TRBJ2-7; 12 bases match TRBD2. V shed 2 bases and J 2 bases; nucleotides not matched to a gene: 4. Per the germline V gene, CDR1 is LGHNA and CDR2 is YSLEER. The CDR3 length is 16 residues. CDR3 residues: CASSQPASGRAYEQYF. Written as DNA, the CDR3 is TGCGCCAGCAGCCAACCTGCTAGCGGGAGGGCCTACGAGCAGTACTTC.

The chain is built from TRBV9 and TRBJ1-6; D uncertain. The CDR3 has 14 amino acids. The V gene lost 0 bases and the J gene lost 6 bases, with 7 bases spanning the gap. CDR1 SGDLS and CDR2 YYNGEE come from the germline V gene. CDR3: CASSVVGFNSPLHF. CDR3 nucleotides: TGTGCCAGCAGCGTAGTGGGCTTTAATTCACCCCTCCACTTT.

This clone was seen only a few times. This sequence joins TRBV4-1 and TRBJ2-7; 7 bases map to TRBD1. Trimming took 4 bases from V and 2 from J; bases not matched to a gene: 5. The CDR3 consists of 14 residues. Germline V gene lookup returns CDR1 MGHRA and CDR2 YSYEKL. CDR3 in DNA: TGCGCCAGCAGCCCACGGGACAGCACCTACGAGCAGTACTTC. As protein: CASSPRDSTYEQYF.

The CDR3 loop is CASSSLVAGGPYEQFF. The CDR3, as DNA: TGTGCCAGCAGCTCCCTGGTAGCGGGAGGGCCCTATGAGCAGTTCTTC. J is TRBJ2-1 and V is TRBV7-9; TRBD2 aligns across 11 bases. The germline V gene has CDR1 SEHNR and CDR2 FQNEAQ (reference sequence). This CDR3 is 16 amino acids long. V shed 4 bases and J 8 bases; nucleotides not matched to a gene: 10.

The chain couples TRBV27 to TRBJ2-7; D might be TRBD2 (5 bases). The CDR3 runs to 16 residues. Germline V gives CDR1 MNHEY, CDR2 SMNVEV (reference sequence). The ends were cut back, 1 base at V and 3 bases at J, with 16 bases in the middle. The DNA of the CDR3 is TGTGCCAGCAGTTTATTTGGGAGCTCCCGCGACTACGAGCAGTACTTC. It yields the protein CASSLFGSSRDYEQYF.

J is TRBJ2-3 and V is TRBV20-1, with D maybe TRBD1 (5 bases). The CDR3 covers 11 residues. From germline, CDR1 is DFQATT and CDR2 SNEGSKA (reference sequence). The CDR3 DNA sequence: TGCAGCGAACAGGGCACAGATACGCAGTATTTT. It yields the protein CSEQGTDTQYF.

This CDR3 is CASSLNPGVRNEQFF. CDR3 nucleotides: TGCGCCAGCAGCTTGAATCCGGGAGTGCGGAATGAGCAGTTCTTC. The chain is built from TRBV5-1 and TRBJ2-1; D is perhaps TRBD2 (6 bases). Trimming took off 1 base at V and 7 bases at J, with 15 bases between the two ends. CDR3 size: 15 residues. In germline, CDR1 is SGHRS, CDR2 YFSETQ.

The rearrangement joins TRBV7-3 to TRBJ2-1, with a possible D match to TRBD2 (6 bases). Trimming removed 2 bases at V and 9 bases at J, with 14 bases between. The CDR3 length is 14 residues. CDR1 SGHTA and CDR2 FQGTGA come from the germline V gene. CDR3 region: CASSLVGGITEQFF. The CDR3 nucleotides are TGTGCCAGCAGCTTAGTGGGCGGGATTACTGAGCAGTTCTTC.

This chain uses TRBV5-1 with TRBJ1-1, with TRBD1 identical over 9 bases. The CDR3 contains 14 residues. The germline gives CDR1 SGHRS, CDR2 YFSETQ. The ends lost 3 bases at V and 3 bases at J; junction bases unmatched: 3. CDR3 sequence: CASSWTGVDTEAFF. DNA for the CDR3: TGCGCCAGCAGCTGGACAGGGGTCGACACTGAAGCTTTCTTT.

The chain couples TRBV19 to TRBJ1-5, with TRBD1 as a possible D gene (6 bases). Germline V lookup: CDR1 LNHDA, CDR2 SQIVND (reference sequence). This CDR3 has 13 residues. V was clipped by 8 bases and J by 11 bases, with 19 bases between them. The CDR3 is CASCDIRGQAQHF. CDR3 bases: TGTGCCAGTTGCGACATCAGGGGCCAGGCCCAGCATTTT.

This rearrangement joins TRBV18 to TRBJ1-3, with 8 bases fitting TRBD1. V shed 2 bases, J shed 2 bases, and the junction held 5 bases outside the gene matches. CDR1 KGHSH and CDR2 LQKENI come from the germline V gene. The CDR3 length is 16 residues. The CDR3 nucleotides are TGTGCCAGCTCACCATCTGGACAGGGCACTGGAAACACCATATATTTT. Translating it yields CASSPSGQGTGNTIYF.

This sequence joins TRBV19 and TRBJ1-2; D gene uncertain. The V and J ends lost 5 bases and 10 bases respectively, with 17 bases between them. CDR1 LNHDA and CDR2 SQIVND come from the germline V gene (reference sequence). CDR3 length: 13 residues. The CDR3 loop reads CASSETERGFYTF. CDR3 nucleotides: TGTGCCAGTAGTGAGACCGAACGGGGATTCTACACCTTC. The variable domain in full, with the rest retrieved from reference TRBV19 and TRBJ1-2, is DGGITQSPKYLFRKEGQNVTLSCEQNLNHDAMYWYRQDPGQGLRLIYYSQIVNDFQKGDIAEGYSVSREKKESFPLTVTSAQKNPTAFYLCASSETERGFYTFGSGTRLTVV.

The V gene is TRBV25-1, the J gene TRBJ2-1; 8 bases agree with TRBD1. CDR1 and CDR2 (germline): MGHDK, SYGVNS. With V trimmed by 3 bases and J by 4 bases, 8 bases remained unmatched. There are 16 residues in the CDR3. CDR3 bases: TGTGCCAGCAGTGACCCGCGGACAGGGATTTACAATGAGCAGTTCTTC. This translates into CASSDPRTGIYNEQFF.

V is TRBV19 and J is TRBJ1-6; no definite D call. V lost 3 bases and J lost 8, with 11 bases in between. Per germline, CDR1 LNHDA and CDR2 SQIVND (reference sequence). The CDR3 covers 14 residues. CDR3 DNA sequence: TGTGCCAGTAGTATCGGTTTCGGTTATTCACCCCTCCACTTT. Translation: CASSIGFGYSPLHF.